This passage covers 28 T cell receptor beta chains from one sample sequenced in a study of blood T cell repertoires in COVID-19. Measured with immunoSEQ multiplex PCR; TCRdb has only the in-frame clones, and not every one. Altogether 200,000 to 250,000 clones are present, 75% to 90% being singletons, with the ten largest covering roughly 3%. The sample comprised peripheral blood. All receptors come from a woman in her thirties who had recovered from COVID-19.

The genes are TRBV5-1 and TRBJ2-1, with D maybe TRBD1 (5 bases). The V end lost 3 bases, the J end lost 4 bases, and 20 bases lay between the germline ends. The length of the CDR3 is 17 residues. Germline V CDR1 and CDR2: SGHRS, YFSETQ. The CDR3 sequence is CASSSGTTVRMYNEQFF. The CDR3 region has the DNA TGCGCCAGCAGCTCCGGCACGACAGTTAGGATGTACAATGAGCAGTTCTTC.

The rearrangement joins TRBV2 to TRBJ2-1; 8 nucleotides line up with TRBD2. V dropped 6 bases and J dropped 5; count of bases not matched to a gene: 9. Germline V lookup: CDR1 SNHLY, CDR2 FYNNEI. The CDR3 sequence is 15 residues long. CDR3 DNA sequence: TGTGCCAGCAGCCGGGGGGGGATGAAGGACAATGAGCAGTTCTTC. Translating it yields CASSRGGMKDNEQFF.

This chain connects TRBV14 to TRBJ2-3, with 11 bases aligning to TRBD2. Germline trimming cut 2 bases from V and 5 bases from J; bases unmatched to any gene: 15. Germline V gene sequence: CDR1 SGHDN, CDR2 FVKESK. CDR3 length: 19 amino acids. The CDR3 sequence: CASSQLLAGAGSRQDTQYF. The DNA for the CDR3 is TGTGCCAGCAGCCAACTACTAGCGGGGGCGGGATCACGCCAAGATACGCAGTATTTT.

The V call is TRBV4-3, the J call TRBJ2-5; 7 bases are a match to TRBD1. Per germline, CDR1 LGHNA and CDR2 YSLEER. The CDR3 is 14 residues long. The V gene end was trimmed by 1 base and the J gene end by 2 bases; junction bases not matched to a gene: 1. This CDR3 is CASSQVRGQETQYF. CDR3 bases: TGCGCCAGCAGCCAAGTCAGGGGGCAAGAGACCCAGTACTTC.

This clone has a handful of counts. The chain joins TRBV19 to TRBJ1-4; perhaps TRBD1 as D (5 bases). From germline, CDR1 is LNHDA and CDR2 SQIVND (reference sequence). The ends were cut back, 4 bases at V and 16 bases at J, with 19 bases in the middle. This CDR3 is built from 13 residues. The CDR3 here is CASSTTDPMPRFF. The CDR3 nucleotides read TGTGCCAGTAGTACGACAGACCCAATGCCTAGGTTTTTT.

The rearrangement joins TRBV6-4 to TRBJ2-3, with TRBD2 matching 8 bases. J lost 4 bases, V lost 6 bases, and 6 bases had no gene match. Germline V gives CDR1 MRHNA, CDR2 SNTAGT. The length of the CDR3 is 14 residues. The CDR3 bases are TGTGCCAGCAGCCGTTTAGCGGGATCAGATACGCAGTATTTT. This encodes CASSRLAGSDTQYF.

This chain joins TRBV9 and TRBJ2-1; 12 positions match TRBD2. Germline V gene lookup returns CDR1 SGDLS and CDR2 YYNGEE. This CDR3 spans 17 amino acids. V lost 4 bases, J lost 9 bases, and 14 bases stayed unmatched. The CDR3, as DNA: TGTGCCAGCAGCAAAGAAGGACTAGCGGGGCCCGGCGGTGAGCAGTTCTTC. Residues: CASSKEGLAGPGGEQFF.

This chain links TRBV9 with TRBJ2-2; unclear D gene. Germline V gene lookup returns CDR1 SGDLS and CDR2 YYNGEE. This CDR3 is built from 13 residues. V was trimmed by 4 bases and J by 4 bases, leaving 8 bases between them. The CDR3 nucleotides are TGTGCCAGCAGCCCAAGCATCACCGGGGAGCTGTTTTTT. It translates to CASSPSITGELFF.

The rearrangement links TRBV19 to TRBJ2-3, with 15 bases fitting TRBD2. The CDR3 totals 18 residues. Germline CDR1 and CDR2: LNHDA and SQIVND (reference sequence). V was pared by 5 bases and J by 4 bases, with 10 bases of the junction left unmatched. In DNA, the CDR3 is TGTGCCAGTAGTCCAAGTGGACTAGCGGGGGGGCCGGCAGATACGCAGTATTTT. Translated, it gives CASSPSGLAGGPADTQYF.

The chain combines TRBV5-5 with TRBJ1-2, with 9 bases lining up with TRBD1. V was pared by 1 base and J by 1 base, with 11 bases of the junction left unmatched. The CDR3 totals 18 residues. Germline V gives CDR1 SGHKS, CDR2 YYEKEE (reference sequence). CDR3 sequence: CASSLWGATGGDNYGYTF. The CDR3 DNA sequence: TGTGCCAGCAGCTTGTGGGGGGCGACAGGGGGAGATAACTATGGCTACACCTTC. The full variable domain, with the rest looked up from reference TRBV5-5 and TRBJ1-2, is DAGVTQSPTHLIKTRGQQVTLRCSPISGHKSVSWYQQVLGQGPQFIFQYYEKEERGRGNFPDRFSARQFPNYSSELNVNALLLGDSALYLCASSLWGATGGDNYGYTFGSGTRLTVV.

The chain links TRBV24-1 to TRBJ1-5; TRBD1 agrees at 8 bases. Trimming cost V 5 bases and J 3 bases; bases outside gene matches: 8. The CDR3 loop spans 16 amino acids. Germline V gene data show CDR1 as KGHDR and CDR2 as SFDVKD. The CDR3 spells CATSGTGSGTNQPQHF. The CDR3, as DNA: TGTGCCACCAGTGGGACAGGGTCAGGCACCAATCAGCCCCAGCATTTT.

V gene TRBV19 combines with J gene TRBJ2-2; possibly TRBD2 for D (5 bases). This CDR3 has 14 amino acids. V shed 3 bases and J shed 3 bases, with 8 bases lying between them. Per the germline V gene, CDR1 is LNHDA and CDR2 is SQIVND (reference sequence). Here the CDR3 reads CASSIGRDTGELFF. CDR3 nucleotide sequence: TGTGCCAGTAGTATTGGGAGAGACACCGGGGAGCTGTTTTTT.

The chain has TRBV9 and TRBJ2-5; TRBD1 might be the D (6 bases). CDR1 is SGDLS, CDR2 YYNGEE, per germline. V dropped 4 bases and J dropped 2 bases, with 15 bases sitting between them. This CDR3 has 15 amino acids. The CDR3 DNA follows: TGTGCCAGCAGCCCGCTGGGGACATTTCAAGAGACCCAGTACTTC. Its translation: CASSPLGTFQETQYF.

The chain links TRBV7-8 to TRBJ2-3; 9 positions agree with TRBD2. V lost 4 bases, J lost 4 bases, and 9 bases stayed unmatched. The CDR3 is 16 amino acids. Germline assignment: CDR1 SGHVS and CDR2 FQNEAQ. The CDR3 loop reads CASSSTWGLASDTQYF. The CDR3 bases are TGTGCCAGCAGCTCCACCTGGGGACTAGCTTCAGATACGCAGTATTTT.

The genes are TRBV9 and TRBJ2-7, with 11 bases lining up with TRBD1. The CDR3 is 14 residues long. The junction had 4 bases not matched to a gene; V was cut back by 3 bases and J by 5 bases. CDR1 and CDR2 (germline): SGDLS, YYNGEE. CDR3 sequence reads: CASSAGTGGNEQYF. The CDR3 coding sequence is TGTGCCAGCAGCGCCGGGACAGGGGGAAACGAGCAGTACTTC.

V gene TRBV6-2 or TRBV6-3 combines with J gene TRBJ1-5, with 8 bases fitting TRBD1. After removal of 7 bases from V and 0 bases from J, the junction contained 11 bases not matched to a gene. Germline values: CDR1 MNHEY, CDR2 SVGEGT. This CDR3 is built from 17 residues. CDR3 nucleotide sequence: TGTGCCAGCAACCCGGACAGGGTGGGTCTTAGCAATCAGCCCCAGCATTTT. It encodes CASNPDRVGLSNQPQHF.

DNA for the CDR3: TGTGCCAGCAGTTACGGAGCAGGGCCCTATGGCTACACCTTC. This codes for CASSYGAGPYGYTF. This chain links TRBV6-5 with TRBJ1-2, with D maybe TRBD1 (5 bases). V lost 2 bases, J lost 4 bases, and 11 bases lay in between. This CDR3 has 14 residues. The germline V gene has CDR1 MNHEY and CDR2 SVGAGI.

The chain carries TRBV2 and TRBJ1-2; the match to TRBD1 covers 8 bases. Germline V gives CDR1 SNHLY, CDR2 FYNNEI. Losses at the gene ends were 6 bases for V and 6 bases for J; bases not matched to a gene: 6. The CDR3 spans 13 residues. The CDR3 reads CASRDRAWDGYTF. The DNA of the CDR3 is TGTGCCAGCAGGGACAGGGCTTGGGATGGCTACACCTTC.

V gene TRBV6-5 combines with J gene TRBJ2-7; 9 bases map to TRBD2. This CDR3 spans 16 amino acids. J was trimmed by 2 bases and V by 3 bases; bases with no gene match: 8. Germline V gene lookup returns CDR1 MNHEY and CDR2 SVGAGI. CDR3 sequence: CASSYSVAGAPYEQYF. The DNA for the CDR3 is TGTGCCAGCAGTTATTCCGTAGCGGGGGCCCCCTACGAGCAGTACTTC.

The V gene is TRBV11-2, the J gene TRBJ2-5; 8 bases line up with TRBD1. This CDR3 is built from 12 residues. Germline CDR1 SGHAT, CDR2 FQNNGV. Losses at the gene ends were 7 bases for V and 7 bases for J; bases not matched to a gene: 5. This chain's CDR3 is CASTDRERTQYF. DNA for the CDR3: TGTGCCAGCACGGACAGGGAAAGGACCCAGTACTTC.

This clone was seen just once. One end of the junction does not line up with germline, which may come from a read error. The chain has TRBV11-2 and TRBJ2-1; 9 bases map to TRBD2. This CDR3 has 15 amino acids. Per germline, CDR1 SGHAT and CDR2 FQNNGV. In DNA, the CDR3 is TGTGCCAGCAGTTTAGCGGGAGAAGGCTACAATGAGCAGTTCTTC. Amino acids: CASSLAGEGYNEQFF.

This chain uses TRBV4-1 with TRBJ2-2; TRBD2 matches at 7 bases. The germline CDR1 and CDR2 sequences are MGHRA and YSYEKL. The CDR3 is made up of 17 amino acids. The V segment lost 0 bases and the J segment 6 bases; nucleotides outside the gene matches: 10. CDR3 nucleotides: TGCGCCAGCAGCCAAGATAACGGCGGGAGCAACGCCGGGGAGCTGTTTTTT. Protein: CASSQDNGGSNAGELFF.

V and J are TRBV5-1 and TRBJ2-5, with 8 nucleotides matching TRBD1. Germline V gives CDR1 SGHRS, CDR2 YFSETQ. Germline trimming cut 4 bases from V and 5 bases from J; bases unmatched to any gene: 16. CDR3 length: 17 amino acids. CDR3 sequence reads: CASSGGAGGSYGETQYF. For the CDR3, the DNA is TGCGCCAGCAGCGGAGGGGCAGGGGGCAGTTACGGGGAGACCCAGTACTTC.

The CDR3 loop is CASSVIRGDTEAFF. The CDR3 coding sequence is TGTGCCAGCTCAGTAATCCGGGGTGACACTGAAGCTTTCTTT. The V call is TRBV18, the J call TRBJ1-1, with D uncertain. The CDR3 spans 14 residues. Trimming removed 5 bases from V and 3 bases from J, with 13 bases in between. CDR1 is KGHSH, CDR2 LQKENI, per germline.

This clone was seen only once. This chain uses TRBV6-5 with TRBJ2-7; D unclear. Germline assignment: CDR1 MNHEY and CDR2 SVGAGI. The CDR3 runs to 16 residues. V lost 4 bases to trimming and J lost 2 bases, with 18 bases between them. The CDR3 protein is CASSSLPGAAAYEQYF. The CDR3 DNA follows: TGTGCCAGCAGTTCGCTTCCGGGTGCGGCGGCCTACGAGCAGTACTTC.

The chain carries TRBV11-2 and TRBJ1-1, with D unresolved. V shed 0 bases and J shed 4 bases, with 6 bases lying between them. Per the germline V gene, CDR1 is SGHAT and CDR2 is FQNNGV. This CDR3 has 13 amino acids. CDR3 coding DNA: TGTGCCAGCAGCTTAGATCTACTCACTGAAGCTTTCTTT. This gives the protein CASSLDLLTEAFF.

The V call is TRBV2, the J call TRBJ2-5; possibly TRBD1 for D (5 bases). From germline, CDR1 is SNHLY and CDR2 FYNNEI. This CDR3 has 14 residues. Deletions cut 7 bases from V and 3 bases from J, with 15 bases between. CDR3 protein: CASTKRGREETQYF. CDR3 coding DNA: TGTGCCAGCACTAAAAGGGGTAGGGAAGAGACCCAGTACTTC.

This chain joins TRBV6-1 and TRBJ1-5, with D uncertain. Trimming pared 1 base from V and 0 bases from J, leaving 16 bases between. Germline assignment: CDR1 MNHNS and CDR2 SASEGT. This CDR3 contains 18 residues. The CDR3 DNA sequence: TGTGCCAGCAGTGAAGGGTCTTTGGGCTATTATAGCAATCAGCCCCAGCATTTT. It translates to CASSEGSLGYYSNQPQHF.